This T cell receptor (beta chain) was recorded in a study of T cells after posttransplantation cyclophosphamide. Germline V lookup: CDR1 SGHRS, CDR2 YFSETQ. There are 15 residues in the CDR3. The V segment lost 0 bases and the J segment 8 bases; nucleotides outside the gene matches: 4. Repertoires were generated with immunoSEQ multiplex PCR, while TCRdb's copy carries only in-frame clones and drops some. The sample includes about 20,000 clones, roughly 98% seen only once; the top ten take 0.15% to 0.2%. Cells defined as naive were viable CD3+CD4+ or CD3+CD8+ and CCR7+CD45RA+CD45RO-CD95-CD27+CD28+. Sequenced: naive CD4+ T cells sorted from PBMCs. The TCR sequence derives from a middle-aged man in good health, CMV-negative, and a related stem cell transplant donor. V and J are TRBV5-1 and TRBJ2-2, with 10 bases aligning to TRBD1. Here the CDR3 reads CASSLAGTGVGELFF. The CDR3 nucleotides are TGCGCCAGCAGCTTGGCCGGGACAGGGGTTGGGGAGCTGTTTTTT. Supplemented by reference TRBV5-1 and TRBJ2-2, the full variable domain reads KAGVTQTPRYLIKTRGQQVTLSCSPISGHRSVSWYQQTPGQGLQFLFEYFSETQRNKGNFPGRFSGRQFSNSRSEMNVSTLELGDSALYLCASSLAGTGVGELFFGEGSRLTVL.